This T cell receptor beta chain was captured by sequencing in a study of neurological immune-mediated disorders. Study-wide results and limits: The study found the most TCR clonal expansion in HTLV-1-associated myelopathy and the least in multiple sclerosis, below healthy controls. Across subjects, expanded clones had no CDR3 amino acid sequences in common, pointing to private repertoires in all groups.

The cDNA was generated by 5'RACE with 10-nucleotide random UMIs. MiXCR was run by TCRdb on the 5' RACE reads, yielding one entry per CDR3 protein. In the table there are roughly 56,000 distinct CDR3 sequences, more than 9.5% of which are singletons. Many counts were recorded for this clonotype. What it binds is not known. This clonotype was sampled from a man aged 60-69 years in good health. The source material was PBMCs.

The CDR3, as DNA: TGTGCCAGCAGCCCACGGGCCGAGGAGACCCAGTACTTC. Amino acid sequence: CASSPRAEETQYF. The chain links TRBV11-2 to TRBJ2-5; D is uncertain. Germline V gives CDR1 SGHAT, CDR2 FQNNGV. Trimming stripped 5 bases from V and 5 bases from J, with 12 bases between. The CDR3 contains 13 residues.